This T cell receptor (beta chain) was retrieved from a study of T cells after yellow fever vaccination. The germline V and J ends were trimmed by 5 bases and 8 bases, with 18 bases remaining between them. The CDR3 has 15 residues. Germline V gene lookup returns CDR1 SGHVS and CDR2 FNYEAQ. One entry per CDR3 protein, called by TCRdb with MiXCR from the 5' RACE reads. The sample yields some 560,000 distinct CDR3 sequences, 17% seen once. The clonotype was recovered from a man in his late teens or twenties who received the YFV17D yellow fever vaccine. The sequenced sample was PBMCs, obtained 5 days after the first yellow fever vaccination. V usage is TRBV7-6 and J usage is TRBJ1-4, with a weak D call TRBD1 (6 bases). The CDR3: CASSEGGEFREKLFF. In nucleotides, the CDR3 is TGTGCCAGCAGCGAAGGGGGGGAATTCAGGGAAAAACTGTTTTTT.